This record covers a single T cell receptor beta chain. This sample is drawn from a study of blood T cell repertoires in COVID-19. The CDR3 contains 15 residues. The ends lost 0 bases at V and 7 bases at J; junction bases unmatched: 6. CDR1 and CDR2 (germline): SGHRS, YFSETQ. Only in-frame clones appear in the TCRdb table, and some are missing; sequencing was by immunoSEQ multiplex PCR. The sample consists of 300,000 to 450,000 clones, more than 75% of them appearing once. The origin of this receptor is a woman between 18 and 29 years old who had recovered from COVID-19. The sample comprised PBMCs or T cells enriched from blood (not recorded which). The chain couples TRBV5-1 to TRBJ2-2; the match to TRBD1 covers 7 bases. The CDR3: CASSLVGQRIGELFF. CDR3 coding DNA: TGCGCCAGCAGCTTGGTGGGACAGCGTATCGGGGAGCTGTTTTTT.